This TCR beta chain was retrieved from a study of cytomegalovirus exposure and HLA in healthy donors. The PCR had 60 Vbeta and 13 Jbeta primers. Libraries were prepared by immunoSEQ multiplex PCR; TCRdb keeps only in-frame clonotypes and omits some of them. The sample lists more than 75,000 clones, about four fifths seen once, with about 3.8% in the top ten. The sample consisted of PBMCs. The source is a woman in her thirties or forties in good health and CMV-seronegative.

The CDR3 spells CSVAGLAGDTQYF. The CDR3 bases are TGCAGCGTTGCGGGACTAGCGGGCGATACGCAGTATTTT. The chain is built from TRBV29-1 and TRBJ2-3; TRBD2 matches at 12 bases. Germline trimming cut 4 bases from V and 6 bases from J; bases unmatched to any gene: 2. Germline V gene lookup returns CDR1 SQVTM and CDR2 ANQGSEA. This CDR3 is 13 amino acids long.